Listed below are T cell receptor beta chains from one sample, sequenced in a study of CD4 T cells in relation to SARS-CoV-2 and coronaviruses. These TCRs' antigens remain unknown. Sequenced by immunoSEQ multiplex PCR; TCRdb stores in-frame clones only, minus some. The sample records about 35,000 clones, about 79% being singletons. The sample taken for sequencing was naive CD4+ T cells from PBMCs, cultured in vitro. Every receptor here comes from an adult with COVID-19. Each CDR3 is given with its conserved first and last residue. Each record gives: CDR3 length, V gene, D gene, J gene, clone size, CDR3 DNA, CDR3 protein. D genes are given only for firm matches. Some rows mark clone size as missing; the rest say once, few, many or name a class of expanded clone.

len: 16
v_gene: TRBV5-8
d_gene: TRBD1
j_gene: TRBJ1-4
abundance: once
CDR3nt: TGTGCCAGCAACACGGACAGGGGACGGCTTAATGAAAAACTGTTTTTT
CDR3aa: CASNTDRGRLNEKLFF

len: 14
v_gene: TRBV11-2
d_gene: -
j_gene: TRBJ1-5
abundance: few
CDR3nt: TGTGCCAGCAGCACGGGACAAAGCAATCAGCCCCAGCATTTT
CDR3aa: CASSTGQSNQPQHF

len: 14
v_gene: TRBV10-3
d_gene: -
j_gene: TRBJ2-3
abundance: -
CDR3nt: TGTGCCATCAAGGGCGGATCTAGCACAGATACGCAGTATTTT
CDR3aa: CAIKGGSSTDTQYF

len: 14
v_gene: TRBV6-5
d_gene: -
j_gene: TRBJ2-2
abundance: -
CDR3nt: TGTGCCAGCACGGACGGGGTGGACACCGGGGAGCTGTTTTTT
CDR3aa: CASTDGVDTGELFF

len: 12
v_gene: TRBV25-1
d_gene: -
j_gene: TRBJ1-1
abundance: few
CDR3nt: TGTGCCAGCAGTGGAAACAGTCTTGAAGCTTTCTTT
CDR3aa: CASSGNSLEAFF

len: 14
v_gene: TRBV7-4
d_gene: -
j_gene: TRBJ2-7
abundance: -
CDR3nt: TGTGCCAGCAGCGCGGGACGGGTCTCCTACGAGCAGTACTTC
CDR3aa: CASSAGRVSYEQYF

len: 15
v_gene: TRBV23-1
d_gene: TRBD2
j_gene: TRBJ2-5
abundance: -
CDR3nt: TGCGCCAGCACCCCCCCGGGACTAGTGGAAGAGACCCAGTACTTC
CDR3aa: CASTPPGLVEETQYF

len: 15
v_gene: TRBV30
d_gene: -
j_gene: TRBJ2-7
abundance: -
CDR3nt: TGTGCCTGGAGTCTCCCCCGGGCCCGGGTGCCCGAGCAGTACTTC
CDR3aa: CAWSLPRARVPEQYF

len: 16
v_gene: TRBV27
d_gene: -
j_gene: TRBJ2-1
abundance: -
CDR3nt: TGTGCCAGCAGTTTAATGGCAGGCGCTCGGGGGAATGAGCAGTTCTTC
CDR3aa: CASSLMAGARGNEQFF

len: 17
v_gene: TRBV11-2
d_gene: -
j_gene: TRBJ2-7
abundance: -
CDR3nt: TGTGCCAGCAGCTTAGGGACCGGGCGGGTCGGCGCCGACGAGCAGTACTTC
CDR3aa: CASSLGTGRVGADEQYF

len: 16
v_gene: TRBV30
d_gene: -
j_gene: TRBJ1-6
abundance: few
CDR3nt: TGTGCCTGGAGTGTGATGGGGGCAGATCCGAATTCACCCCTCCACTTT
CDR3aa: CAWSVMGADPNSPLHF

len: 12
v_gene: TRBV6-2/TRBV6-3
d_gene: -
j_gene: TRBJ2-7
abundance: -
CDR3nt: TGTGCCAGCAACCCAACAGGGTACGAGCAGTACTTC
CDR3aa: CASNPTGYEQYF

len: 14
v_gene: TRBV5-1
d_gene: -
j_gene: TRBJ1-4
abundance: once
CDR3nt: TGCGCCAGCAAGCGACTGGGAGCTAATGAAAAACTGTTTTTT
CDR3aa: CASKRLGANEKLFF

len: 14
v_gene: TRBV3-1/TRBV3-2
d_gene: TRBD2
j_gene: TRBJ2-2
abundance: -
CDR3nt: TGTGCCAGCAGCTATAGACTAGCTGGCGGGGAGCTGTTTTTT
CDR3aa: CASSYRLAGGELFF

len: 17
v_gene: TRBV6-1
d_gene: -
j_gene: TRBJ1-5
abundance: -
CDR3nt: TGTGCCAGCAGTGAAGGGAGGTGGGGATATAGCAATCAGCCCCAGCATTTT
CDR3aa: CASSEGRWGYSNQPQHF

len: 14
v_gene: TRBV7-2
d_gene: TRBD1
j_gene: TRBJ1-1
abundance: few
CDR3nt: TGTGCCAGCAGACGTGGACAGGCGAACACTGAAGCTTTCTTT
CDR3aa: CASRRGQANTEAFF

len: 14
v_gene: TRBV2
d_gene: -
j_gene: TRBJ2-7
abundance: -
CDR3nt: TGTGCCAGCAGTGATCGACAGCTCAAGTACGAGCAGTACTTC
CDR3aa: CASSDRQLKYEQYF

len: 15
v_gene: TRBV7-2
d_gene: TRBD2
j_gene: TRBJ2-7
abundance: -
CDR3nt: TGTGCCAGCAGCTTACGGGGCGGGGGGCTCTACGAGCAGTACTTC
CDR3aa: CASSLRGGGLYEQYF

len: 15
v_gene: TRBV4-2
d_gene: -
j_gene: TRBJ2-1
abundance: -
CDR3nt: TGTGCCAGCAGCCCCGGCGGACCCTCCTACAATGAGCAGTTCTTC
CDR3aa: CASSPGGPSYNEQFF

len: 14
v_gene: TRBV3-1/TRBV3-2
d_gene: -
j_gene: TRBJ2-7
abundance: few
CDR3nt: TGTGCCAGCAGCCGGGGTTCTGTCTCCTACGAGCAGTACTTC
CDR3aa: CASSRGSVSYEQYF

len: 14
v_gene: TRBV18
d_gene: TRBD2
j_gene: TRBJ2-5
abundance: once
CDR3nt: TGTGCCAGCTCAGCAACTAGCGGGGTGGAGACCCAGTACTTC
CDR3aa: CASSATSGVETQYF

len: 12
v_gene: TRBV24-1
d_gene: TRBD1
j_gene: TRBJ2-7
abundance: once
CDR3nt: TGTGCCACAGGACAGGAGGTAGGCGAGCAGTACTTC
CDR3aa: CATGQEVGEQYF

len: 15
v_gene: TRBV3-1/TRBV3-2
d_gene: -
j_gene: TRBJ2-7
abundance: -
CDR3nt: TGTGCCAGCAGCCAAGAATGTGATGAGTCCTACGAGCAGTACTTC
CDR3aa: CASSQECDESYEQYF

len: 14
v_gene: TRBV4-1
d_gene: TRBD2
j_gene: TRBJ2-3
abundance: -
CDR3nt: TGCGCCAGCAGCCAAAGACTAGCTGCAGATACGCAGTATTTT
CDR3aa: CASSQRLAADTQYF

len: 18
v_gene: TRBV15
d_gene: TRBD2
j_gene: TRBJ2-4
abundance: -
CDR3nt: TGTGCCACCAGCAGAGATTTGGGACTAGCGGTGGCCAAAAACATTCAGTACTTC
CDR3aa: CATSRDLGLAVAKNIQYF

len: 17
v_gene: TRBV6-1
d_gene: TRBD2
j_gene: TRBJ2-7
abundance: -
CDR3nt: TGTGCCAGCAGTGAATCGGGGACTAGCGGGGTCTCCTACGAGCAGTACTTC
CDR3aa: CASSESGTSGVSYEQYF

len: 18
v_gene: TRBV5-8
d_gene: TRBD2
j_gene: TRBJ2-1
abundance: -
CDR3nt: TGTGCCAGCAGCTTAACTTTGGCTAGCGGGAGCTCCTACAATGAGCAGTTCTTC
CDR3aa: CASSLTLASGSSYNEQFF

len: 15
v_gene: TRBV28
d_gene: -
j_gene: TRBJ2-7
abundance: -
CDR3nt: TGTGCCAGCAGCCCCGGCGGACAGATTTCCTACGAGCAGTACTTC
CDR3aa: CASSPGGQISYEQYF

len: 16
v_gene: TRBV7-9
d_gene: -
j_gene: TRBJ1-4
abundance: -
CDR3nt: TGTGCCAGCAGCCCCCCTCGGACCTCCCAGGCCGAAAAACTGTTTTTT
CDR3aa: CASSPPRTSQAEKLFF

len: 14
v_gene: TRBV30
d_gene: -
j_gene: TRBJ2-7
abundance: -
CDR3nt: TGTGCCTGGATGATCTCTGGGGCCTCCTACGAGCAGTACTTC
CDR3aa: CAWMISGASYEQYF

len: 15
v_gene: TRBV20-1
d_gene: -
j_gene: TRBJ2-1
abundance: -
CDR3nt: TGCAGTGCTAGTTTATTTGGCGGGATGTCAAATGAGCAGTTCTTC
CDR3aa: CSASLFGGMSNEQFF

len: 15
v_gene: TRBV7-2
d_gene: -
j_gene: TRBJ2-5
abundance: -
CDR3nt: TGTGCCAGCAGCTTAATATGGACACTCCAAGAGACCCAGTACTTC
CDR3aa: CASSLIWTLQETQYF

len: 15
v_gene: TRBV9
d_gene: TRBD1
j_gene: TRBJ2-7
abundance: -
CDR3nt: TGTGCCAGCAGCGCCCGGGGTCAGGGGGCCTACGAGCAGTACTTC
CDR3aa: CASSARGQGAYEQYF

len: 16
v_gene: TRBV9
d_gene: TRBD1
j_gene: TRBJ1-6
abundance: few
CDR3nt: TGTGCCAGCAGCCCAGGAGGGGGCCCCTATAATTCACCCCTCCACTTT
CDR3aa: CASSPGGGPYNSPLHF

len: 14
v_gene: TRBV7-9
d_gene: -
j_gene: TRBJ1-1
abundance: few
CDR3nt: TGTGCCAGCAGCCCCAATAATGGGGACACTGAAGCTTTCTTT
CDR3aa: CASSPNNGDTEAFF

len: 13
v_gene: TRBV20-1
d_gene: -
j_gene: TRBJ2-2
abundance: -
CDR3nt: TGCAGTGCTAGTGAAGGGAACACCGGGGAGCTGTTTTTT
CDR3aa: CSASEGNTGELFF

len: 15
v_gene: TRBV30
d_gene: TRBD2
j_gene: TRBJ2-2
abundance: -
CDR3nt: TGTGCCTGGTGGGAAGCGGGATGGCGTCCCGGGGAGCTGTTTTTT
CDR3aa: CAWWEAGWRPGELFF

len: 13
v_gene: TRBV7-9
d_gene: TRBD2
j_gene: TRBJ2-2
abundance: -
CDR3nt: TGTGCCATTAGCGGGAGGAACACCGGGGAGCTGTTTTTT
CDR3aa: CAISGRNTGELFF

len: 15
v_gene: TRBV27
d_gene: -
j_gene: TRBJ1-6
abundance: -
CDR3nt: TGTGCCAGCAGTTTCGCACAGGGTGGGAATTCACCCCTCCACTTT
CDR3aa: CASSFAQGGNSPLHF

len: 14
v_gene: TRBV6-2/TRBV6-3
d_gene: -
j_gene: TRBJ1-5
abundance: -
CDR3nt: TGTGCCAGCAGTTCTATTTTTGTCAATCAGCCCCAGCATTTT
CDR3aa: CASSSIFVNQPQHF

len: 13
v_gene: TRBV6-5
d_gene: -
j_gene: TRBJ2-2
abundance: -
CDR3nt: TGTGCCAGCGAGCGCCCGAACACCGGGGAGCTGTTTTTT
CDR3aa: CASERPNTGELFF

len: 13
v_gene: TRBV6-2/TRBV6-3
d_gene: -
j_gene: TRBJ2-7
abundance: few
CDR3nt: TGTGCCAGCAGTTGGGGGAGCTCCTACGAGCAGTACTTC
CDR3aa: CASSWGSSYEQYF

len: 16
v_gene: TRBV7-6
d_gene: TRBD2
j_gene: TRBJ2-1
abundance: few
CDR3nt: TGTGCCAGCAGCTTAGCGCGCGGGAGAGTCTACAATGAGCAGTTCTTC
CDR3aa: CASSLARGRVYNEQFF

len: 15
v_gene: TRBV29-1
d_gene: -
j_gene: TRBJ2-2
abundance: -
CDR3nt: TGCAGCGTTGTGGTTGGGTCGGCGAACACCGGGGAGCTGTTTTTT
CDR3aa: CSVVVGSANTGELFF

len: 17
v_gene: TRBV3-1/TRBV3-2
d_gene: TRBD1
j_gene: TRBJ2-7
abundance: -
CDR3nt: TGTGCCAGCAGCCGAACCACCGGGACAGTTGCCACCTACGAGCAGTACTTC
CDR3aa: CASSRTTGTVATYEQYF

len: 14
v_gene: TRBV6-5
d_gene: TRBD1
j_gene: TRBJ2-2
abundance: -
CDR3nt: TGTGCCAGCAGGCGGGACAGGGGACCCGGGGAGCTGTTTTTT
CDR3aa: CASRRDRGPGELFF

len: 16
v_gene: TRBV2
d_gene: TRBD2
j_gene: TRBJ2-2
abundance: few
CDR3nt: TGTGCCAGCAGAGTACTAGCGGGAGGGCGAACCGGGGAGCTGTTTTTT
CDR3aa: CASRVLAGGRTGELFF

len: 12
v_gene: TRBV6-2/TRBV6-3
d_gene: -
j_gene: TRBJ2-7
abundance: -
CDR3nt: TGTGCCAGCAGCAGGACAGCTTACGAGCAGTACTTC
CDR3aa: CASSRTAYEQYF